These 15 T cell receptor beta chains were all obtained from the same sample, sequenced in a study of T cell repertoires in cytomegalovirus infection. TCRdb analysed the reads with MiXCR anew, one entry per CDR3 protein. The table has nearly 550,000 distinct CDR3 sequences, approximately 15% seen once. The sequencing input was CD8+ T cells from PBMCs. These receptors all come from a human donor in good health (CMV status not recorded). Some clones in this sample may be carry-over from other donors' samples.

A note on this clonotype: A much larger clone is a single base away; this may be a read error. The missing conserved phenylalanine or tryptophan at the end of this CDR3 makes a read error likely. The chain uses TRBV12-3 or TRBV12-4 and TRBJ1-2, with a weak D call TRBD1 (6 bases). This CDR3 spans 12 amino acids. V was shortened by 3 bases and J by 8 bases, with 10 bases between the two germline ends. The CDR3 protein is CASSFPGVGYTL. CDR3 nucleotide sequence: TGTGCCAGCAGTTTCCCAGGGGTAGGCTACACCTTA.

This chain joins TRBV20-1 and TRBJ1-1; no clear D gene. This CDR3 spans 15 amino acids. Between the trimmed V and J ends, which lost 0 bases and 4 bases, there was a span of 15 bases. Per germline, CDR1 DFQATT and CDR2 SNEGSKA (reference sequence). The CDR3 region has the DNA TGCAGTGCTAGAGATGACCGGGGTTGGGGCACTGAAGCTTTCTTT. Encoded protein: CSARDDRGWGTEAFF.

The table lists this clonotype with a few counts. The CDR3 DNA reads TGTGCCAGTCAGAACAGGGGGCGTTTAAATCAGCCCCAGCATTTT. Encoded protein: CASQNRGRLNQPQHF. The chain is built from TRBV12-3 or TRBV12-4 and TRBJ1-5, with 9 bases lining up with TRBD1. The CDR3 extends over 15 amino acids. Trimming cost V 9 bases and J 4 bases; bases outside gene matches: 10.

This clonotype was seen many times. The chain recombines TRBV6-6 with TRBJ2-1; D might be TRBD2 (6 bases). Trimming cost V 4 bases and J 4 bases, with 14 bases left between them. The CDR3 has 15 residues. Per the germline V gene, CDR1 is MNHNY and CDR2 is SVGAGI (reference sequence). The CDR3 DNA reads TGTGCCAGCAGTTCGGGTAGCGGTACTTACAATGAGCAGTTCTTC. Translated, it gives CASSSGSGTYNEQFF.

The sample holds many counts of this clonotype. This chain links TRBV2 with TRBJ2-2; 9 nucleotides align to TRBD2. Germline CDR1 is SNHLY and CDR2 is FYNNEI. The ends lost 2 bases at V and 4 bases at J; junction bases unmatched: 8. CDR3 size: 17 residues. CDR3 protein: CASSELLAGGFTGELFF. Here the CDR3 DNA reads TGTGCCAGCAGTGAACTCCTCGCGGGGGGGTTCACCGGGGAGCTGTTTTTT. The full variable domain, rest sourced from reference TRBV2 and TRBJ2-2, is EPEVTQTPSHQVTQMGQEVILRCVPISNHLYFYWYRQILGQKVEFLVSFYNNEISEKSEIFDDQFSVERPDGSNFTLKIRSTKLEDSAMYFCASSELLAGGFTGELFFGEGSRLTVL.

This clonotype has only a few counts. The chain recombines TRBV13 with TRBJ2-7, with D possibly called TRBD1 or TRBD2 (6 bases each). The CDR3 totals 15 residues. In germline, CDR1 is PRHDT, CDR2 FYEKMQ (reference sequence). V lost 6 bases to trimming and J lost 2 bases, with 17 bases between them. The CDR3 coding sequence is TGTGCCAGCAGAAGGGGGAAGGAGGGCCCCTACGAGCAGTACTTC. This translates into CASRRGKEGPYEQYF.

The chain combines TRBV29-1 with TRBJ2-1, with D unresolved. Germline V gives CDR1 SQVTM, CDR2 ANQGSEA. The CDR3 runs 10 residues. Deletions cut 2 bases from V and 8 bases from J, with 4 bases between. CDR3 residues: CSVEQYEQFF. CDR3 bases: TGCAGCGTTGAACAGTATGAGCAGTTCTTC.

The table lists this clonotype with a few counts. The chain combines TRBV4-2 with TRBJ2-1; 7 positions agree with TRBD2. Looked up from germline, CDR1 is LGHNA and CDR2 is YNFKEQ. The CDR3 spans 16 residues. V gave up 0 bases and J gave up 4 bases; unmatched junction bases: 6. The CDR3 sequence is CASSQEWTRRYNEQFF. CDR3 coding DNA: TGTGCCAGCAGCCAAGAGTGGACTAGGCGGTACAATGAGCAGTTCTTC.

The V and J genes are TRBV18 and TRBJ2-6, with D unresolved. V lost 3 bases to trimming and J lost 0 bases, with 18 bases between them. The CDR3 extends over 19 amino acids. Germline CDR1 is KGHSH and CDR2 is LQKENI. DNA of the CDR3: TGTGCCAGCTCACCTTTCTCGGCAGAGACGAGCTCTGGGGCCAACGTCCTGACTTTC. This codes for CASSPFSAETSSGANVLTF.

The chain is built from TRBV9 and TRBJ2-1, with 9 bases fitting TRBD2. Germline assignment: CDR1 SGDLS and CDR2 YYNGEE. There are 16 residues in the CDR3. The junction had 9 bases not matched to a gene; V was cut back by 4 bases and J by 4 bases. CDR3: CASSPPAGGKYNEQFF. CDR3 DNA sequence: TGTGCCAGCAGCCCCCCAGCGGGAGGAAAGTACAATGAGCAGTTCTTC.

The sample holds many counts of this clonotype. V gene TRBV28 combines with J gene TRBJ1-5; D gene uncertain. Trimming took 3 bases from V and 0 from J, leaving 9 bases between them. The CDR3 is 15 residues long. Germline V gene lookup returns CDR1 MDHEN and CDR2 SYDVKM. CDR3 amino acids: CASSLEGPSNQPQHF. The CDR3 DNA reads TGTGCCAGCAGTTTGGAGGGCCCTAGCAATCAGCCCCAGCATTTT. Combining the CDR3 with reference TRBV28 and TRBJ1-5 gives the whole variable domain DVKVTQSSRYLVKRTGEKVFLECVQDMDHENMFWYRQDPGLGLRLIYFSYDVKMKEKGDIPEGYSVSREKKERFSLILESASTNQTSMYLCASSLEGPSNQPQHFGDGTRLSIL.

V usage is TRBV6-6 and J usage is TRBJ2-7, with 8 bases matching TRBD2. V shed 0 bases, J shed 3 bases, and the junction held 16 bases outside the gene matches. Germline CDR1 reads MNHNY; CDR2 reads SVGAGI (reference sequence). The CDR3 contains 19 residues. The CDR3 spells CASSYSSTHPTGGDYEQYF. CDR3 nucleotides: TGTGCCAGCAGTTACTCGTCAACCCACCCCACGGGAGGGGACTACGAGCAGTACTTC.

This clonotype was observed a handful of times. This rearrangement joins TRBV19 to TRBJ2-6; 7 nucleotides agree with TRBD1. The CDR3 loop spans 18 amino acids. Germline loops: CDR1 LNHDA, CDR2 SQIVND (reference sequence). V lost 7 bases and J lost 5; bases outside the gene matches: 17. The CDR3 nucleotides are TGTGCCAGTACTCCTCGACAGGGTTCATCGATTTGGGCCAACGTCCTGACTTTC. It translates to CASTPRQGSSIWANVLTF.

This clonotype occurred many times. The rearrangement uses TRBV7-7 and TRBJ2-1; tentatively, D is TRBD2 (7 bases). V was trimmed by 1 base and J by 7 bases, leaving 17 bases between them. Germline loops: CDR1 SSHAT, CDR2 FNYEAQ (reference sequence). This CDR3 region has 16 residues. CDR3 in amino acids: CASSLESGGLVNEQFF. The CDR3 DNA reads TGTGCCAGCAGCTTAGAATCGGGGGGCCTGGTTAATGAGCAGTTCTTC.

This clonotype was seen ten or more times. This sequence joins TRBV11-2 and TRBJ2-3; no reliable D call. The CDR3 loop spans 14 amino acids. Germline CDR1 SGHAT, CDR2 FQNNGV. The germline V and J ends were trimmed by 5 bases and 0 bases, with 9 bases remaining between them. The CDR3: CASSPRVSTDTQYF. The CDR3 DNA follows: TGTGCCAGCAGCCCCCGGGTCAGCACAGATACGCAGTATTTT.